This entry lists 30 T cell receptor beta chains sequenced from one sample in a study of blood T cell repertoires in COVID-19. Libraries were prepared by immunoSEQ multiplex PCR; TCRdb keeps only in-frame clonotypes and omits some of them. The table lists around 190,000 clones, about 76% of them singletons. What was sequenced was peripheral blood. The receptors stem from a woman aged 40 to 50 with COVID-19, enrolled during active disease.

The chain joins TRBV7-9 to TRBJ2-1; no clear D. V was pared by 0 bases and J by 0 bases, with 12 bases between. This CDR3 region has 17 residues. CDR1 is SEHNR, CDR2 FQNEAQ, per germline (reference sequence). This chain's CDR3 is CASSLAQLLSSYNEQFF. The CDR3 DNA sequence: TGTGCCAGCAGCTTAGCCCAACTCCTGAGCTCCTACAATGAGCAGTTCTTC.

The chain recombines TRBV4-3 with TRBJ1-4; D is possibly TRBD1 (6 bases). The length of the CDR3 is 13 residues. V lost 0 bases and J 13 bases, leaving 12 bases between the germline ends. Germline V gene sequence: CDR1 LGHNA, CDR2 YSLEER. The CDR3 nucleotides read TGCGCCAGCAGCCAAGATCGGGCAGGGGTACTGTTTTTT. It codes for CASSQDRAGVLFF.

This chain joins TRBV12-3 or TRBV12-4 and TRBJ2-7; D remains ambiguous. The CDR3 contains 12 residues. Between the trimmed V and J ends, which lost 6 bases and 6 bases, there was a span of 12 bases. The DNA of the CDR3 is TGTGCCAGCAGGTTATCCTCGGGCGAGCAGTACTTC. This encodes CASRLSSGEQYF.

This chain links TRBV19 with TRBJ1-1; D gene uncertain. CDR3 length equals 13 residues. The germline CDR1 and CDR2 sequences are LNHDA and SQIVND (reference sequence). V dropped 6 bases and J dropped 4 bases, with 12 bases sitting between them. This CDR3 is CASRRESLTEAFF. Written as DNA, the CDR3 is TGTGCCAGTAGGAGGGAATCCCTCACTGAAGCTTTCTTT.

This clone was seen once. This rearrangement joins TRBV3-1 (or the pseudogene TRBV3-2) to TRBJ1-4; D call uncertain. The CDR3 is made up of 13 amino acids. Trimming cost V 10 bases and J 4 bases, with 13 bases left between them. The V gene's germline CDR1 is LGHDT and CDR2 YNNKEL (reference sequence). CDR3 nucleotide sequence: TGTGCCACCCTTAAGAGTGTTAATGAAAAACTGTTTTTT. Residues: CATLKSVNEKLFF.

This clone was seen more than once but under ten times. The chain couples TRBV4-3 to TRBJ1-6; maybe TRBD1 (5 bases). Germline CDR1 reads LGHNA; CDR2 reads YSLEER. V was clipped by 3 bases and J by 5 bases, with 11 bases between them. The CDR3 has 15 residues. The chain's CDR3 is CASSHRGGDNSPLHF. In DNA form, the CDR3 reads TGCGCCAGCAGCCACCGGGGCGGGGATAATTCACCCCTCCACTTT.

V usage is TRBV12-3 or TRBV12-4 and J usage is TRBJ1-2; D ambiguous. The CDR3 has 13 amino acids. With 2 bases removed from V and 8 bases from J, the gap between germline ends came to 12 bases. CDR3 nucleotides: TGTGCCAGCAGTTTAAGTAAATTCAGAGGCTACACCTTC. Protein product: CASSLSKFRGYTF.

This chain uses TRBV5-4 with TRBJ2-5; D gene unclear. Germline lookup yields CDR1 SGHNT and CDR2 YYREEE (reference sequence). This CDR3 comprises 14 residues. Trimming shortened V by 0 bases and J by 0 bases, and 6 bases separated the two germline ends. The CDR3 DNA reads as TGTGCCAGCAGCTTGGCCAGGAACCAAGAGACCCAGTACTTC. Amino acids: CASSLARNQETQYF.

The V and J genes are TRBV4-1 and TRBJ1-1, with D possibly being TRBD1 (5 bases). The germline CDR1 and CDR2 sequences are MGHRA and YSYEKL. CDR3 length: 13 residues. Trimming removed 6 bases at V and 7 bases at J, with 15 bases between. The CDR3 protein is CASSGEGMDEAFF. CDR3 in DNA: TGCGCCAGCAGTGGGGAGGGGATGGATGAAGCTTTCTTT.

V gene TRBV7-2 combines with J gene TRBJ1-1; weak D call: TRBD1 (6 bases). This CDR3 is built from 16 residues. Germline V gene sequence: CDR1 SGHTA, CDR2 FQGNSA. V lost 5 bases and J 1 base, leaving 17 bases between the germline ends. The CDR3 DNA is TGTGCCAGCAGCGTACGGACAGTAAATAAGAACACTGAAGCTTTCTTT. Translation: CASSVRTVNKNTEAFF.

The CDR3: CASSSRGGGDTQYF. The CDR3 nucleotides read TGTGCCAGCAGCTCCCGGGGGGGCGGAGATACGCAGTATTTT. The genes are TRBV7-6 and TRBJ2-3, with 8 bases identical to TRBD2. CDR1 and CDR2 from the germline V gene are SGHVS and FNYEAQ. The J segment lost 5 bases and the V segment lost 4 bases, leaving 5 bases of the junction unmatched. The CDR3 consists of 14 residues.

This rearrangement joins TRBV7-2 to TRBJ2-1; 10 positions match TRBD2. Germline CDR1 is SGHTA and CDR2 is FQGNSA. V trimming: 5 bases; J trimming: 14 bases; junction bases outside the gene matches: 6. This CDR3 comprises 12 residues. The CDR3 nucleotides are TGTGCCAGCAGCCTAAGCGGGGGGGCGGAGTTCTTC. This translates into CASSLSGGAEFF. Complete variable domain (other parts from reference TRBV7-2 and TRBJ2-1): GAGVSQSPSNKVTEKGKDVELRCDPISGHTALYWYRQSLGQGLEFLIYFQGNSAPDKSGLPSDRFSAERTGGSVSTLTIQRTQQEDSAVYLCASSLSGGAEFFGPGTRLTVL.

The V call is TRBV3-1 (or the pseudogene TRBV3-2), the J call TRBJ1-6; D unclear. The CDR3 sequence is 15 residues long. V was cut by 4 bases and J by 6 bases, with 13 bases left in between. The germline CDR1 and CDR2 sequences are LGHDT and YNNKEL (reference sequence). CDR3 loop: CASSLTLDLNSPLHF. The CDR3 nucleotides read TGTGCCAGCAGCCTGACATTAGACCTTAATTCACCCCTCCACTTT.

The chain combines TRBV10-2 with TRBJ2-1; the match to TRBD2 covers 7 bases. CDR1 is WSHSY and CDR2 is SAAADI in the germline V gene. The CDR3 covers 16 residues. The V and J ends lost 2 bases and 0 bases, in that order; junction bases with no gene match: 4. DNA for the CDR3: TGCGCCAGCAGTGAGGGGGGGGTTAGCTCCTACAATGAGCAGTTCTTC. Protein: CASSEGGVSSYNEQFF.

The rearrangement joins TRBV4-1 to TRBJ1-5; tentative D call: TRBD1 (5 bases). The V end was cut by 0 bases, the J end by 5 bases, with 14 bases between. The CDR3 is 16 amino acids. Germline V gene data show CDR1 as MGHRA and CDR2 as YSYEKL. CDR3 loop: CASSQEGVGTHQPQHF. CDR3 in DNA: TGCGCCAGCAGCCAAGAAGGGGTCGGCACACATCAGCCCCAGCATTTT.

V usage is TRBV21-1 and J usage is TRBJ1-6. TRBV21-1 is classified as a pseudogene. The CDR3 is 20 amino acids. The CDR3 sequence: CASSRLLPGTLLFSGSPLHF. DNA of the CDR3: TGTGCCAGCAGCCGGCTTTTACCCGGGACTCTCCTTTTTTCTGGTTCACCCCTCCACTTT.

The gene calls are TRBV5-1 and TRBJ2-7; the match to TRBD2 covers 10 bases. V lost 5 bases and J lost 5; bases outside the gene matches: 7. The CDR3 is 14 residues long. Germline V gene lookup returns CDR1 SGHRS and CDR2 YFSETQ. The CDR3, as DNA: TGCGCCAGCAGGGCGACTAGCGGGTCCGACGAGCAGTACTTC. The encoded protein is CASRATSGSDEQYF.

The V call is TRBV20-1, the J call TRBJ1-1; D unclear. Germline CDR1 DFQATT, CDR2 SNEGSKA (reference sequence). The CDR3 is made up of 13 amino acids. The V gene lost 3 bases and the J gene lost 5 bases, with 13 bases spanning the gap. CDR3 nucleotide sequence: TGCAGTGCTAGTTCCCACACGTCTACTGAAGCTTTCTTT. It codes for CSASSHTSTEAFF.

This chain joins TRBV2 and TRBJ1-2; D is possibly TRBD1 (6 bases). The germline V and J ends were trimmed by 6 bases and 4 bases, with 15 bases remaining between them. The V gene's germline CDR1 is SNHLY and CDR2 FYNNEI. The CDR3 totals 14 residues. The CDR3 coding sequence is TGTGCCAGCAGCCTATCCGACAGGATCTATGGCTACACCTTC. Translation: CASSLSDRIYGYTF.

The CDR3 coding sequence is TGCAGCCTTCGACTAGCGGGGGGGATTGAGCAGTTCTTC. Its translation is CSLRLAGGIEQFF. This sequence joins TRBV29-1 and TRBJ2-1; 14 nucleotides agree with TRBD2. After removal of 8 bases from V and 9 bases from J, the junction contained 6 bases not matched to a gene. The CDR3 totals 13 residues. Looked up from germline, CDR1 is SQVTM and CDR2 is ANQGSEA.

The rearrangement joins TRBV7-9 to TRBJ2-7, with TRBD1 matching over 10 bases. The CDR3 is 16 amino acids. V dropped 5 bases and J dropped 5; count of bases not matched to a gene: 12. Per the germline V gene, CDR1 is SEHNR and CDR2 is FQNEAQ (reference sequence). The CDR3 loop reads CASSRGTGVWEDEQYF. The CDR3 DNA reads TGTGCCAGCAGCCGAGGGACAGGGGTTTGGGAAGACGAGCAGTACTTC.

The chain is built from TRBV11-2 and TRBJ1-1; no reliable D call. CDR1 SGHAT and CDR2 FQNNGV come from the germline V gene. V shed 3 bases and J shed 1 base, with 12 bases lying between them. The CDR3 totals 15 residues. CDR3 in DNA: TGTGCCAGCAGCTTGAACCCAGATCCGAACACTGAAGCTTTCTTT. Its translation is CASSLNPDPNTEAFF. The whole variable domain, filled in from reference TRBV11-2 and TRBJ1-1, reads EAGVAQSPRYKIIEKRQSVAFWCNPISGHATLYWYQQILGQGPKLLIQFQNNGVVDDSQLPKDRFSAERLKGVDSTLKIQPAKLEDSAVYLCASSLNPDPNTEAFFGQGTRLTVV.

This chain connects TRBV29-1 to TRBJ2-7; D may be TRBD2 (6 bases). Germline lookup yields CDR1 SQVTM and CDR2 ANQGSEA. This CDR3 has 15 amino acids. The V gene lost 1 base and the J gene lost 4 bases, with 17 bases spanning the gap. DNA for the CDR3: TGCAGCGTTGAAGGGCGTCTCGGGACTCGATACGAGCAGTACTTC. Protein sequence: CSVEGRLGTRYEQYF.

The chain recombines TRBV5-1 with TRBJ1-1; D is unresolved. The CDR3 has 16 residues. The V gene's germline CDR1 is SGHRS and CDR2 YFSETQ. Trimming left V 0 bases short and J 5 bases short, with 17 bases between. CDR3 bases: TGCGCCAGCAGCTTGGACGTTGGTAGCCCCGCGACTGAAGCTTTCTTT. It translates to CASSLDVGSPATEAFF.

This clone appeared a few times. This chain connects TRBV6-5 to TRBJ1-3; D gene unclear. The CDR3 extends over 15 amino acids. Trimming left V 0 bases short and J 2 bases short, with 8 bases between. Germline V gene lookup returns CDR1 MNHEY and CDR2 SVGAGI. This CDR3 reads CASSYSWGAGNTIYF. The CDR3 bases are TGTGCCAGCAGTTACTCTTGGGGAGCTGGAAACACCATATATTTT.

This chain connects TRBV4-1 to TRBJ1-5; D is perhaps TRBD1 (5 bases). The V and J ends lost 0 bases and 3 bases respectively, with 12 bases between them. The CDR3 runs to 16 residues. The germline CDR1 and CDR2 sequences are MGHRA and YSYEKL. CDR3 residues: CASSQDQGTPNQPQHF. The CDR3 DNA follows: TGCGCCAGCAGCCAAGACCAGGGAACCCCCAATCAGCCCCAGCATTTT.

This clone occurred a few times. This sequence joins TRBV7-9 and TRBJ2-5; the D gene is possibly TRBD2 (6 bases). From germline, CDR1 is SEHNR and CDR2 FQNEAQ (reference sequence). This CDR3 is built from 13 residues. V lost 3 bases and J lost 3, with 8 bases in between. In nucleotides, the CDR3 is TGTGCCAGCAGCTTCTGGGGGGAAGAGACCCAGTACTTC. Amino acids: CASSFWGEETQYF. The whole variable domain, remainder taken from reference TRBV7-9 and TRBJ2-5, is DTGVSQNPRHKITKRGQNVTFRCDPISEHNRLYWYRQTLGQGPEFLTYFQNEAQLEKSRLLSDRFSAERPKGSFSTLEIQRTEQGDSAMYLCASSFWGEETQYFGPGTRLLVL.

V gene TRBV29-1 combines with J gene TRBJ2-1, with 9 bases identical to TRBD1. In germline, CDR1 is SQVTM, CDR2 ANQGSEA. With V trimmed by 5 bases and J by 6 bases, 8 bases remained unmatched. The CDR3 consists of 14 residues. The CDR3 sequence: CSVSVGTGSNEQFF. Here the CDR3 DNA reads TGCAGCGTTAGCGTCGGGACAGGGAGCAATGAGCAGTTCTTC.

The V and J genes are TRBV27 and TRBJ2-1; D is ambiguous. Trimming stripped 5 bases from V and 9 bases from J, with 11 bases between. There are 12 residues in the CDR3. CDR1 is MNHEY and CDR2 is SMNVEV in the germline V gene (reference sequence). The chain's CDR3 is CASSLYFGEQFF. CDR3 DNA: TGTGCCAGCAGTCTCTATTTTGGTGAGCAGTTCTTC.

This rearrangement joins TRBV6-5 to TRBJ1-1; 7 bases align to TRBD1. The germline CDR1 and CDR2 sequences are MNHEY and SVGAGI. With 5 bases clipped from V and 6 bases from J, the junction kept 9 bases outside the gene matches. The length of the CDR3 is 14 residues. CDR3 amino acids: CASSKGAKAAEAFF. The CDR3 region has the DNA TGTGCCAGCAGTAAGGGGGCAAAAGCGGCTGAAGCTTTCTTT.